This is a list of T cell receptor beta chains from one sample in a study of cytomegalovirus exposure and HLA in healthy donors. Profiled with immunoSEQ multiplex PCR; TCRdb holds only in-frame clones, not every one. The sample lists 210,000 or so clones; around four fifths were seen once. Sequencing used PBMCs. The receptors were sampled from a woman aged 55 to 70 in good health and CMV-seropositive. Each CDR3 is given with its conserved first and last residue. D genes are given only for firm matches. The size of a clone is reported for some rows only, either as once, few or many, or as a class for expanded clones.

TRBV7-3,few,TRBD1,TRBJ1-6,CASSSTGARSPLHF,TGTGCCAGCAGCTCGACAGGGGCCCGCTCACCCCTCCACTTT
TRBV7-2,NA,TRBD1,TRBJ2-3,CASSPGQGRTQYF,TGTGCCAGCAGCCCGGGACAGGGACGGACGCAGTATTTT
TRBV4-2,NA,TRBD1,TRBJ1-2,CASSLDRGDDGYTF,TGTGCCAGCAGCCTGGACAGGGGGGACGATGGCTACACCTTC
TRBV30,NA,NA,TRBJ1-6,CAWNHRGGSPLHF,TGTGCCTGGAACCACAGAGGGGGTTCACCCCTCCACTTT
TRBV4-1,NA,TRBD2,TRBJ2-2,CASSATSGGLILNTGELFF,TGCGCCAGCAGCGCTACTAGCGGGGGGCTAATACTGAACACCGGGGAGCTGTTTTTT
TRBV29-1,NA,NA,TRBJ2-6,CSVATDSGANVLTF,TGCAGCGTTGCGACAGACTCTGGGGCCAACGTCCTGACTTTC
TRBV27,NA,NA,TRBJ1-1,CASSPRQGQGHTEAFF,TGTGCCAGCAGTCCCCGCCAGGGTCAGGGCCACACTGAAGCTTTCTTT
TRBV6-1,NA,NA,TRBJ1-1,CASSLDSRNTEAFF,TGTGCCAGCAGCTTAGATAGCCGGAACACTGAAGCTTTCTTT
TRBV5-1,NA,NA,TRBJ2-3,CASSLDSRPPQGISDTQYF,TGCGCCAGCAGCTTGGATTCCAGGCCCCCGCAGGGTATTTCAGATACGCAGTATTTT
TRBV27,NA,NA,TRBJ1-6,CASSLGALGNSPLHF,TGTGCCAGCAGTTTGGGGGCCTTAGGGAATTCACCCCTCCACTTT
TRBV5-1,NA,TRBD1,TRBJ2-5,CASSFQGAAETQYF,TGCGCCAGCAGCTTTCAGGGGGCGGCGGAGACCCAGTACTTC
TRBV5-4,NA,NA,TRBJ2-5,CASSSLAEGGKTQYF,TGTGCCAGCAGCTCCTTAGCGGAAGGAGGAAAGACCCAGTACTTC
TRBV21-1,NA,NA,TRBJ1-1,CASSKGRSYTEAFF,TGTGCCAGCAGCAAAGGGCGGAGTTACACTGAAGCTTTCTTT
TRBV11-3,NA,TRBD1,TRBJ2-5,CASSSRTGGGETQYF,TGTGCCAGCAGCTCCCGGACAGGGGGTGGGGAGACCCAGTACTTC
TRBV29-1,NA,NA,TRBJ2-4,CSVDTQGNIQYF,TGCAGCGTTGACACCCAGGGAAACATTCAGTACTTC
TRBV29-1,NA,NA,TRBJ1-1,CSAKADGNTEAFF,TGCAGCGCCAAAGCGGACGGTAACACTGAAGCTTTCTTT
TRBV2,NA,NA,TRBJ1-5,CASSEGALRPQHF,TGTGCCAGCAGTGAGGGGGCCCTTAGGCCCCAGCATTTT
TRBV5-1,NA,NA,TRBJ2-3,CASSFAQGPDTQYF,TGCGCCAGCAGCTTCGCACAGGGCCCAGATACGCAGTATTTT
TRBV7-9,NA,NA,TRBJ2-7,CASSLSQREQYF,TGTGCCAGCAGCTTATCCCAGCGGGAGCAGTACTTC
TRBV30,NA,NA,TRBJ1-4,CAWTLKGAVRKLFF,TGTGCCTGGACTCTTAAAGGGGCAGTAAGAAAACTGTTTTTT
TRBV2,NA,TRBD2,TRBJ2-4,CASSESGGMGNIQYF,TGTGCCAGCAGTGAAAGCGGGGGGATGGGAAACATTCAGTACTTC
TRBV9,NA,NA,TRBJ2-1,CASSVGPAGNNEQFF,TGTGCCAGCAGCGTAGGTCCAGCGGGCAACAATGAGCAGTTCTTC
TRBV5-1,NA,TRBD1,TRBJ2-7,CASARDRDYEQYF,TGCGCCAGCGCCCGGGACAGGGACTACGAGCAGTACTTC
TRBV6-1,NA,NA,TRBJ1-3,CASSEGATPSSGNTIYF,TGTGCCAGCAGTGAAGGGGCGACACCGAGCTCTGGAAACACCATATATTTT
TRBV7-2,NA,TRBD2,TRBJ2-7,CASSLQRLAGRYEQYF,TGTGCCAGCAGCTTACAGAGACTAGCGGGCCGCTACGAGCAGTACTTC
TRBV7-3,NA,NA,TRBJ1-6,CASSAGGRAYNSPLHF,TGTGCCAGCAGCGCCGGAGGGCGCGCCTATAATTCACCCCTCCACTTT
TRBV6-5,NA,TRBD2,TRBJ2-7,CASRPTSGLSYEQYF,TGTGCCAGCAGGCCGACTAGCGGCCTTTCCTACGAGCAGTACTTC
TRBV27,few,NA,TRBJ1-2,CASSLIGTDGYTF,TGTGCCAGCAGTTTAATCGGTACGGATGGCTACACCTTC
TRBV28,NA,TRBD2,TRBJ2-1,CASSGLAGGGEQFF,TGTGCCAGCAGCGGACTAGCGGGGGGAGGTGAGCAGTTCTTC
TRBV28,few,NA,TRBJ2-2,CASSPPQASWLMFF,TGTGCCAGCAGTCCTCCCCAAGCCTCATGGTTGATGTTTTTT
TRBV2,NA,NA,TRBJ1-2,CASKVATGGYTF,TGTGCCAGCAAGGTGGCGACGGGGGGCTACACCTTC
TRBV6-4,few,TRBD1,TRBJ2-3,CASSAGTGDTQYF,TGTGCCAGCAGTGCCGGGACAGGCGATACGCAGTATTTT
TRBV10-3,NA,TRBD2,TRBJ2-7,CAIRAAGGVYEQYF,TGTGCCATCCGAGCGGCGGGAGGTGTCTACGAGCAGTACTTC
TRBV30,NA,NA,TRBJ2-7,CAWRWPAGQPNGEQYF,TGTGCCTGGAGGTGGCCGGCGGGACAGCCAAACGGGGAGCAGTACTTC
TRBV7-6,once,NA,TRBJ2-7,CASSLASAQYEQYF,TGTGCCAGCAGCTTAGCTAGCGCGCAATACGAGCAGTACTTC
TRBV9,few,NA,TRBJ1-3,CASSTGLFGNTIYF,TGTGCCAGCAGCACAGGGTTATTTGGAAACACCATATATTTT
TRBV11-2,NA,NA,TRBJ2-7,CASSLRRRAEAYEQYF,TGTGCCAGCAGCTTACGAAGGCGGGCCGAAGCCTACGAGCAGTACTTC
TRBV28,NA,NA,TRBJ2-5,CASSYGLRETQYF,TGTGCCAGCAGTTACGGACTGCGAGAGACCCAGTACTTC
TRBV5-4,NA,TRBD1,TRBJ1-2,CASSFTGGTYGYTF,TGTGCCAGCAGCTTTACAGGGGGCACCTATGGCTACACCTTC
TRBV29-1,NA,TRBD2,TRBJ2-3,CSVEALAASTDTQYF,TGCAGCGTAGAGGCACTAGCGGCCAGCACAGATACGCAGTATTTT
TRBV7-9,NA,NA,TRBJ2-1,CASSLALLNSHNEQFF,TGTGCCAGCAGCTTAGCTCTTCTGAACAGCCACAATGAGCAGTTCTTC
TRBV2,NA,TRBD2,TRBJ2-3,CASSETSGSPDTQYF,TGTGCCAGCAGTGAGACTAGCGGGAGCCCAGATACGCAGTATTTT
TRBV30,NA,TRBD2,TRBJ2-7,CAWSVASGSWEQYF,TGTGCCTGGAGTGTGGCTAGCGGGAGTTGGGAGCAGTACTTC
TRBV7-3,NA,TRBD2,TRBJ2-7,CASSRAGGFNEQYF,TGTGCCAGCAGCAGAGCGGGGGGCTTCAACGAGCAGTACTTC
TRBV2,once,NA,TRBJ2-6,CASSDSSGANVLTF,TGTGCCAGCAGTGATAGCTCTGGGGCCAACGTCCTGACTTTC
TRBV30,NA,TRBD1,TRBJ2-5,CAWTRGLQETQYF,TGTGCCTGGACTAGGGGGCTCCAAGAGACCCAGTACTTC